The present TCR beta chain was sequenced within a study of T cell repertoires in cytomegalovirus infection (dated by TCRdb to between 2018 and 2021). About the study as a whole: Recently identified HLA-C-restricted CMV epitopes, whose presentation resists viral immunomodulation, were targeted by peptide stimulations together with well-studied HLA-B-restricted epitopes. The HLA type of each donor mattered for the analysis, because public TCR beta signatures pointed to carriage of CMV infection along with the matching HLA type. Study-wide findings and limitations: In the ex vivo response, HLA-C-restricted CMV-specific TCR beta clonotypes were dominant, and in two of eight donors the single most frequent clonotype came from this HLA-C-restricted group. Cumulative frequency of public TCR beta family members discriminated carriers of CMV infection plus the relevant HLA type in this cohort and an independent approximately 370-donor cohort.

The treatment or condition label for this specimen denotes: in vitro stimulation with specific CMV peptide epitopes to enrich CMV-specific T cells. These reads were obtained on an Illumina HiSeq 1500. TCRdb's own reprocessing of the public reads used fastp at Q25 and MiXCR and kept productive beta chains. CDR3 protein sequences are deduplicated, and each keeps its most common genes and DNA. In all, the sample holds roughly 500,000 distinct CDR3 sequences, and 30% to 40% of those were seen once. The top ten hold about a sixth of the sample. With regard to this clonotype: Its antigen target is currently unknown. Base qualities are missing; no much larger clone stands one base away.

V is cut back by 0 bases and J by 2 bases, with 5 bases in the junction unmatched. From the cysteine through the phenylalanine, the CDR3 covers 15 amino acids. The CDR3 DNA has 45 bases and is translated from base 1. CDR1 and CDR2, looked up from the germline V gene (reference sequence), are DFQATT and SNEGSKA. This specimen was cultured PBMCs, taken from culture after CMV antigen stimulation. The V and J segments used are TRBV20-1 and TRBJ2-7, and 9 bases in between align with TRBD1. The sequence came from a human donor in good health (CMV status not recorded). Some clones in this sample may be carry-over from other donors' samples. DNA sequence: TGCAGTGCTAGAGATCGGGACAGGGATCCCTACGAGCAGTACTTC. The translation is CSARDRDRDPYEQYF.